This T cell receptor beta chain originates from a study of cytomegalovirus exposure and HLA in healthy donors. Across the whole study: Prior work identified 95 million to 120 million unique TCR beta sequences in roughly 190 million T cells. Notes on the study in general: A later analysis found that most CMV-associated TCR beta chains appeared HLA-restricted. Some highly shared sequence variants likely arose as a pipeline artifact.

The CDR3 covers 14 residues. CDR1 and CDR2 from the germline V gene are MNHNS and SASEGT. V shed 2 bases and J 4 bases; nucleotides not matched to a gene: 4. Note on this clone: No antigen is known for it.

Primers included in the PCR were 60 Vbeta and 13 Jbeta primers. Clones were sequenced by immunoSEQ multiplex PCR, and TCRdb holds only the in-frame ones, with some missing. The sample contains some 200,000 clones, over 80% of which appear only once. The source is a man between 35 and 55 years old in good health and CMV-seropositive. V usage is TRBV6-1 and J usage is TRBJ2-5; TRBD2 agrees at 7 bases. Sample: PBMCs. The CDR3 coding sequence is TGTGCCAGCAGTGAATGGGAGGGGAGAGAGACCCAGTACTTC. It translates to CASSEWEGRETQYF.